This T cell receptor (beta chain) was recorded in a study of T cell responses to AZD1222 COVID-19 vaccine (TCRdb year 2021). Regarding the complete study: A total of approximately 230 trial participants underwent TCR sequencing, of whom 200 to 220 received two doses of AZD1222 and 26 received two doses of the MenACWY control vaccine. Enrollment into the trials was organized by age into subgroups of 18-55, 56-69 and 70-plus years, and those subgroups contained approximately 160, 26 and 62 TCR-sequenced participants, respectively. What the research found in general, with its limitations: In the small 56-69-year group, the increase in depth fell short of significance, most likely because of low power. After two AZD1222 doses, spike-specific TCR breadth and depth were significantly higher than at day 0 and than in MenACWY recipients. No day 14 peak-response samples were available, so repertoires were characterized only after the peak T cell response. Conclusions about previously exposed vaccinees were limited because only a handful of AZD1222 recipients were SARS-CoV-2 seropositive at baseline. Most participants were white British and females outnumbered males, and the authors suggested that clonal diversity may have been underestimated. The vaccine-associated CD4 TCRs covered the entire spike protein, and the dominant responses fell in regions 160-218 and 743-854. Reportedly, almost half of the unique spike-specific TCRs recognized epitopes lying outside the regions that are mutated in the B.1.351 and B.1.1.7 variants.

A remark on this clone: Its antigen has not been determined. Base qualities are not recorded, but no much larger clone differs from it by a single base.

Germline trimming: 5 bases from V, 5 bases from J; junction bases outside gene matches: 9. For CDR1 and CDR2, the germline V gene lists SGHRS and YFSETQ. From its cysteine to its phenylalanine, the CDR3 spans 16 amino acids. The kept DNA is CDR3 alone, 48 bases in frame from the first base. The CDR3 regions of human TCRbeta chains were analyzed by immunosequencing. The original pipeline was this. Repertoire TCRs were checked for matches against a reference library of SARS-CoV-2-specific TCRs that had been generated using the MIRA antigen-specificity platform. Breadth was defined as the fraction of unique TCRs that were SARS-CoV-2-associated, and depth was defined as the fraction of total T cells that were SARS-CoV-2-associated. Using the MIRA data, every spike-specific TCR was mapped to the spike region that the TCR reacted to and assigned to either a CD4 or a CD8 class. Log10-transformed breadth and depth values were compared by one-way ANOVA with Sidak's multiple comparisons tests. This immuneACCESS table, as held by TCRdb, lists in-frame sequences with V and J called but not all clones. Of the missing ones, under half trace to an unresolved V gene in checked studies; the others have no known cause. The DNA gave D and trimming, while V, J and clone size come from that table. This sample lists approximately 150,000 clones; around 90% were detected once. The leading ten clones occupy roughly 3.1% of the sample.

The time point label on this specimen signifies: about 28 days (+/-7) after the second vaccine dose. AZD1222 recipients given second doses at about 4 weeks or at about 12 weeks were pooled, since spike-specific TCR depth and breadth were not found to differ between the two schedules. Vaccinee samples came from UK trials COV001 and COV002, including a single-blind randomized controlled phase 2/3 trial of AZD1222 (ChAdOx1 nCoV-19) in healthy adults. For TCRbeta chain sequencing, PBMC samples from trial participants were taken at day 0 and at day 28 after the second dose. Recombination joined TRBV5-1 with TRBJ2-5, with 13 central nucleotides matching TRBD2. This sequence was found in an adult who received the AZD1222 COVID-19 vaccine. Sequences were derived from peripheral blood, sampled 28 days after the second AZD1222 dose. The bases read TGCGCCAGCAGTTCCGGACTAGCGGGAGTCGGGGAGACCCAGTACTTC. This yields the protein CASSSGLAGVGETQYF.